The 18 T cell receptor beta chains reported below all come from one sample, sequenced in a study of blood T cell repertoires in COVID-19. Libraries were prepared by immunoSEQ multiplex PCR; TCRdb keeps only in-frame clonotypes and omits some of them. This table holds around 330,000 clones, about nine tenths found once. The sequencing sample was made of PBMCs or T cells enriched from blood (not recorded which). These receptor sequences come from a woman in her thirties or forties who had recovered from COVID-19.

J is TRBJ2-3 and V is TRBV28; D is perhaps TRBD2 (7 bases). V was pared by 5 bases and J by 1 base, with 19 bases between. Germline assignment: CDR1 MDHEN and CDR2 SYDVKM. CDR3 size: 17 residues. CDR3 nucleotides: TGTGCCAGCAGTCCCCCCCGGGGAGGGGGTGGCACAGATACGCAGTATTTT. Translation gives CASSPPRGGGGTDTQYF.

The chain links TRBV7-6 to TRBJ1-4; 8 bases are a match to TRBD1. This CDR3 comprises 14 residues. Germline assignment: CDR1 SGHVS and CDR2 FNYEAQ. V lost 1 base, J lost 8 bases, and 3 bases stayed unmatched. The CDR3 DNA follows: TGTGCCAGCAGCTTAGGGACAGGGAGGGAAAAACTGTTTTTT. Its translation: CASSLGTGREKLFF.

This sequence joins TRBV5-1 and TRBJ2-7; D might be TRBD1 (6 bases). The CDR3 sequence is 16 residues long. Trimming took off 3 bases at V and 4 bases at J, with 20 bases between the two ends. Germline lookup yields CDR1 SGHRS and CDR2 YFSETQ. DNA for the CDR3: TGCGCCAGCAGCTCTGACGCAGGGGCGCTTCTGTACGAGCAGTACTTC. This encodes CASSSDAGALLYEQYF.

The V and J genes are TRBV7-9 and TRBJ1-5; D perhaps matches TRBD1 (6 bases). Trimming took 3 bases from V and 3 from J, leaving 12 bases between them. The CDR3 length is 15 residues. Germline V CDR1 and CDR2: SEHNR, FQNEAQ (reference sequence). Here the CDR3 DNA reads TGTGCCAGCAGCTTCGGGGGGGACACCAATCAGCCCCAGCATTTT. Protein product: CASSFGGDTNQPQHF.

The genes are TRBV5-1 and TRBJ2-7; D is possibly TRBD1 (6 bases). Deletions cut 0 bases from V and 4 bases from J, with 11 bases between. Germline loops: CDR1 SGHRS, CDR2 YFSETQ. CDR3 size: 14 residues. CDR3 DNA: TGCGCCAGCAGCTTGGAGGGACATCTATACGAGCAGTACTTC. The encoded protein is CASSLEGHLYEQYF.

This chain's CDR3 is CAISDTSYGYTF. The DNA for the CDR3 is TGTGCCATCAGCGACACCTCATATGGCTACACCTTC. This chain links TRBV10-3 with TRBJ1-2; D gene ambiguous. Germline V gene lookup returns CDR1 ENHRY and CDR2 SYGVKD. CDR3 length: 12 residues. V lost 6 bases and J lost 5, with 10 bases in between.

The CDR3 here is CASNSQGAQEQYF. In DNA, the CDR3 is TGCGCCAGCAACTCCCAGGGGGCCCAAGAGCAGTACTTC. The chain combines TRBV5-1 with TRBJ2-7, with 8 positions matching TRBD1. Germline V gene lookup returns CDR1 SGHRS and CDR2 YFSETQ. This CDR3 is built from 13 residues. Trimming at V came to 6 bases and at J to 7 bases, leaving 9 bases not matched to a gene.

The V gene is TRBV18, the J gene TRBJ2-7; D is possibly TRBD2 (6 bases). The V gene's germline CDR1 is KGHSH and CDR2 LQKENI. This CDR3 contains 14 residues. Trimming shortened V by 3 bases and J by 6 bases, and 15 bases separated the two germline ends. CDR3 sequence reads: CASSPGLDGVEQYF. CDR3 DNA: TGTGCCAGCTCACCGGGACTGGATGGGGTCGAGCAGTACTTC. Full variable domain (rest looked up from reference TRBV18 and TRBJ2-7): NAGVMQNPRHLVRRRGQEARLRCSPMKGHSHVYWYRQLPEEGLKFMVYLQKENIIDESGMPKERFSAEFPKEGPSILRIQQVVRGDSAAYFCASSPGLDGVEQYFGPGTRLTVT.

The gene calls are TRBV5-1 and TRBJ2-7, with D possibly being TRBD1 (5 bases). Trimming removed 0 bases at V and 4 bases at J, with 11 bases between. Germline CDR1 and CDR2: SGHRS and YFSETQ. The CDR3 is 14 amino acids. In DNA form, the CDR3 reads TGCGCCAGCAGCTTGGCTCAGGGAAAGTACGAGCAGTACTTC. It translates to CASSLAQGKYEQYF.

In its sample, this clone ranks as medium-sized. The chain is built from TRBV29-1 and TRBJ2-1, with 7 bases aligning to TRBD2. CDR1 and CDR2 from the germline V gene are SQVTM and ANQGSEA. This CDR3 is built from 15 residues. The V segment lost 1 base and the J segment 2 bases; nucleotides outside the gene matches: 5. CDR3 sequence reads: CSVEVWEGPYNEQFF. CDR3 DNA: TGCAGCGTTGAAGTTTGGGAGGGGCCCTACAATGAGCAGTTCTTC.

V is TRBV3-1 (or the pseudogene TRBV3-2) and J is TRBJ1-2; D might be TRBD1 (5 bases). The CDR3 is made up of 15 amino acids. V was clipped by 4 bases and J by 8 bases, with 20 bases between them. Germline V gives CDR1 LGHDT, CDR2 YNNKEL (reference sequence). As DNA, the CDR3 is TGTGCCAGCAGCCGAGATCTTCCGGGGGATTCGGGCTACACCTTC. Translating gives CASSRDLPGDSGYTF.

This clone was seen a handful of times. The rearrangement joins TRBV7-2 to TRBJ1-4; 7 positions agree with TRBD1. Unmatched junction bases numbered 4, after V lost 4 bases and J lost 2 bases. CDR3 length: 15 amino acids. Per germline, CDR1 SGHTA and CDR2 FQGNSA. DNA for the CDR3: TGTGCCAGCAGCTACGGACAGGATACTAATGAAAAACTGTTTTTT. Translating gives CASSYGQDTNEKLFF.

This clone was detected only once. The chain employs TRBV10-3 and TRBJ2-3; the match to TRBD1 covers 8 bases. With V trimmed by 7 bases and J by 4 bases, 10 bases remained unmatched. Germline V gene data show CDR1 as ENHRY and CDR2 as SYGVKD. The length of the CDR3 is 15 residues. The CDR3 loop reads CAITQTGTGPDTQYF. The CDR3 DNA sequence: TGTGCCATCACCCAGACAGGGACAGGCCCAGATACGCAGTATTTT.

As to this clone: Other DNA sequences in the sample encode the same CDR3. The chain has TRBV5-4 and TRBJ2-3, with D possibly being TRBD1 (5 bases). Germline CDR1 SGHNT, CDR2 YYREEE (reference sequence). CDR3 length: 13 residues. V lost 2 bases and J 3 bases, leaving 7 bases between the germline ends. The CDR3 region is CASSLAGTDTQYF. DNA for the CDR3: TGTGCCAGCAGCTTAGCAGGGACAGATACGCAGTATTTT. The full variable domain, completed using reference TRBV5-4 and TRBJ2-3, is ETGVTQSPTHLIKTRGQQVTLRCSSQSGHNTVSWYQQALGQGPQFIFQYYREEENGRGNFPPRFSGLQFPNYSSELNVNALELDDSALYLCASSLAGTDTQYFGPGTRLTVL.

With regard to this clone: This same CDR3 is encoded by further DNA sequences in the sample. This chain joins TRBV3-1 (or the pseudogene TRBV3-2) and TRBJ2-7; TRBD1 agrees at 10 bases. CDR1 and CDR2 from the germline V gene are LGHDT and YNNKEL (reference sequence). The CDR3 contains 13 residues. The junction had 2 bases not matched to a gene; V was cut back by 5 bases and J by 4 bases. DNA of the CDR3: TGTGCCAGCAGCTTGGGACAGGGGTACGAGCAGTACTTC. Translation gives CASSLGQGYEQYF.

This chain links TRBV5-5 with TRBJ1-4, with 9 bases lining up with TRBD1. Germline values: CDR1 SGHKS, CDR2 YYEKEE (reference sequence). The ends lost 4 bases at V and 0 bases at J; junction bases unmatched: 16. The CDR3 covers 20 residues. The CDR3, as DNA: TGTGCCAGCAGCCCGTCGTCCCGGGACAGGGTGTACCCAACTAATGAAAAACTGTTTTTT. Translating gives CASSPSSRDRVYPTNEKLFF. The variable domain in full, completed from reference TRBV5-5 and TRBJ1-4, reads DAGVTQSPTHLIKTRGQQVTLRCSPISGHKSVSWYQQVLGQGPQFIFQYYEKEERGRGNFPDRFSARQFPNYSSELNVNALLLGDSALYLCASSPSSRDRVYPTNEKLFFGSGTQLSVL.

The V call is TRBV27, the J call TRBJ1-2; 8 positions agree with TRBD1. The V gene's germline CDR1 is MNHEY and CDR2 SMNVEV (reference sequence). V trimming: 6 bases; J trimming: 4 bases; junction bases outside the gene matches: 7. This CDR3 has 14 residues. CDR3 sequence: CASRRTGIFYGYTF. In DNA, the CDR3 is TGTGCCAGCAGACGGACAGGGATATTCTATGGCTACACCTTC.

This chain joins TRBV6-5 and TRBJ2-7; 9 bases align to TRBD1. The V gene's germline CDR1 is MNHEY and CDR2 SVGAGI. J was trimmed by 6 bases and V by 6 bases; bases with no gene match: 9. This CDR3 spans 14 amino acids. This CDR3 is CASRTGTGLSEQYF. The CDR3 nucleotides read TGTGCCAGCAGAACCGGGACAGGGCTCTCCGAGCAGTACTTC.